The next 6 T cell receptor beta chains were all read from a single sample in a study of regulatory T cells in long-lasting Graves disease. Time point meaning: persistent/refractory GD, antithyroid drugs over 5 years with positive TRAb. TCR sequences were obtained from RNA taken from PBMCs. CDR3-region Arm-PCR and iRepertoire HTBI primers produced the TCR beta libraries. TCRdb reanalysed the multiplex PCR reads using MiXCR and keeps one entry per CDR3 protein. The repertoire holds around 300,000 distinct CDR3 sequences, around 20% seen once, with more than 50% in the top ten. The input for sequencing was peripheral blood mononuclear cells (PBMCs), taken when the disease was refractory, from a patient treated with antithyroid drugs. The receptors come from a female donor with Graves disease.

This clonotype was seen ten or more times. CDR3 sequence reads: CASSSLPLLGGSYEQYF. The CDR3 nucleotides read TGTGCCAGCAGCTCTCTACCCCTACTAGGGGGATCCTACGAGCAGTACTTC. This rearrangement joins TRBV28 to TRBJ2-7, with a possible D match to TRBD1 (6 bases). V was clipped by 6 bases and J by 1 base, with 22 bases between them. This CDR3 spans 17 amino acids. Germline lookup yields CDR1 MDHEN and CDR2 SYDVKM.

The sample holds many counts of this clonotype. This sequence joins TRBV11-2 and TRBJ1-1, with a tentative D call TRBD1 (5 bases). The V end lost 4 bases, the J end lost 1 base, and 10 bases lay between the germline ends. Per germline, CDR1 SGHAT and CDR2 FQNNGV. This CDR3 spans 14 amino acids. The DNA of the CDR3 is TGTGCCAGCAGCTCATGGGGGGGGAACACTGAAGCTTTCTTT. Translated: CASSSWGGNTEAFF. Variable domain in full (rest from reference TRBV11-2 and TRBJ1-1): EAGVAQSPRYKIIEKRQSVAFWCNPISGHATLYWYQQILGQGPKLLIQFQNNGVVDDSQLPKDRFSAERLKGVDSTLKIQPAKLEDSAVYLCASSSWGGNTEAFFGQGTRLTVV.

The chain recombines TRBV6-1 with TRBJ1-2; 7 bases map to TRBD1. There are 13 residues in the CDR3. CDR1 and CDR2 from the germline V gene are MNHNS and SASEGT. The V and J ends lost 8 bases and 7 bases, in that order; junction bases with no gene match: 10. CDR3 sequence: CASGVRRGPGYTF. The DNA for the CDR3 is TGTGCCAGCGGGGTGAGGAGGGGGCCTGGCTACACCTTC.

This chain links TRBV7-9 with TRBJ2-7, with 7 bases fitting TRBD1. The V gene end was trimmed by 2 bases and the J gene end by 9 bases; junction bases not matched to a gene: 10. Germline V gene lookup returns CDR1 SEHNR and CDR2 FQNEAQ (reference sequence). The CDR3 is made up of 14 amino acids. The CDR3 here is CASSLTPTGEGQYF. DNA for the CDR3: TGTGCCAGCAGCTTAACCCCCACAGGGGAAGGGCAGTACTTC.

This clonotype was seen at least ten times. J is TRBJ2-7 and V is TRBV6-1, with 7 bases identical to TRBD2. Germline values: CDR1 MNHNS, CDR2 SASEGT. This CDR3 contains 16 residues. V lost 3 bases and J lost 0; bases outside the gene matches: 8. CDR3 nucleotide sequence: TGTGCCAGCAGTGAGTTCGGCGGGGGAAGCTCCTACGAGCAGTACTTC. Residues: CASSEFGGGSSYEQYF.

This chain joins TRBV27 and TRBJ2-1, with D possibly TRBD2 on 5 matching bases. The CDR3 has 10 amino acids. V was pared by 8 bases and J by 10 bases, with 9 bases between. CDR1 MNHEY and CDR2 SMNVEV come from the germline V gene (reference sequence). The CDR3 bases are TGTGCCAGCCCCAAGCGGGAGCAGTTCTTC. The encoded protein is CASPKREQFF.